This TCR beta chain was identified during a study of T cell clusters in autoimmune cytopenias. TRB was amplified from 250 ng of peripheral blood genomic DNA per sample. Germline lookup yields CDR1 SGHDT and CDR2 YYEEEE. The CDR3 loop spans 17 amino acids. TRB was amplified by touch-down multiplex PCR, primer pools A and B combined. TCRdb re-called the multiplex PCR reads; every CDR3 protein appears as one record, without DNA. Its listing shows 9,500 to 11,000 distinct CDR3 sequences. Findings and caveats of the study: TRB repertoire shifts in secondary cytopenia and chronic lymphocytic leukemia mostly reflected lymphoma, not autoimmunity.

With regard to this clonotype: The target antigen is unknown.

Another study also made use of these data, one on T cell repertoires in aging, cancer and after chemotherapy. That report notes: Healthy donors lost TCR diversity with age mainly through richness, cancer patients through richness and evenness.

The receptor was derived from a human donor in good health. The specimen sequenced was peripheral blood. V gene TRBV5-6 combines with J gene TRBJ2-1; absent DNA, TCRdb's TRBD2 call cannot be checked. This chain's CDR3 is CASSPGLGSGGYNEQFF.